This T cell receptor beta chain was profiled in a study of T-cell memory formation after mild COVID-19. Study-wide results and limits: Largely, contracting CD4+ clones fell within CM and EM, and contracting CD8+ clones within EMRA. From day 15 to 85, contracting clones were balanced between CD4 and CD8, whereas later expanders leaned toward CD4+. Some clones that responded turned up in pre-infection memory, which suggests that cross-reactive memory joined in.

Using constant-segment primers, 5'RACE produced TCR alpha and TCR beta cDNA libraries carrying sample barcodes and UMIs. MiXCR, applied by TCRdb to the 5' RACE reads, yields one record per CDR3 protein. The sample has about 350,000 distinct CDR3 sequences, roughly 14% seen once. The germline gives CDR1 SGHTA, CDR2 FQGNSA. There are 14 residues in the CDR3. The V gene end was trimmed by 1 base and the J gene end by 6 bases; junction bases not matched to a gene: 3. On this clonotype: Its antigen is unidentified.

This TCR was recovered from a young man who had mild COVID-19 (a few samples of this study predate the infection). Cell type and time point are not known. The source material was PBMCs or a T cell subset sorted from them (not recorded which). The rearrangement joins TRBV7-2 to TRBJ2-1; 7 bases are shared with TRBD2. The CDR3 coding sequence is TGTGCCAGCAGCTTAGGAATAGCGGGCAATGAGCAGTTCTTC. It is translated as CASSLGIAGNEQFF.